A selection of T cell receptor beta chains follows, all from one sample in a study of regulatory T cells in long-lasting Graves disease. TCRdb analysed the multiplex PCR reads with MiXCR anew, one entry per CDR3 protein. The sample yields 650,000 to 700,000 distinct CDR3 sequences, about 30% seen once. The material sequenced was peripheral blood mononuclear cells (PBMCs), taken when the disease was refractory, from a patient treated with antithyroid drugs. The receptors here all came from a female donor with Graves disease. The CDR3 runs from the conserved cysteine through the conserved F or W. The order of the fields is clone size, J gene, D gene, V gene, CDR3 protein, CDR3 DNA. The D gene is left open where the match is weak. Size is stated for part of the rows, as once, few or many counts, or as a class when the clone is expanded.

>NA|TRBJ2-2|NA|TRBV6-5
CASSYSSQPNTGELFF
TGTGCCAGCAGTTACTCGTCCCAGCCGAACACCGGGGAGCTGTTTTTT
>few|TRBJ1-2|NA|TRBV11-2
CASSFKHTGGYTF
TGTGCCAGCAGCTTCAAACATACCGGAGGCTACACCTTC
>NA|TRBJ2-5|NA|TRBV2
CASSPQGNQETQYF
TGTGCCAGCAGTCCCCAGGGGAACCAAGAGACCCAGTACTTC
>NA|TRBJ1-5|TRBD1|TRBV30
CAWSQDRERWSNQPQHF
TGTGCCTGGAGCCAAGACAGGGAAAGATGGAGCAATCAGCCCCAGCATTTT
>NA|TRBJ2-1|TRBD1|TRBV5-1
CASSSGTGNYNEQFF
TGCGCCAGCAGCTCAGGGACAGGGAATTACAATGAGCAGTTCTTC
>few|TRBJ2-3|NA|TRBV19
CASSIGATSDTQYF
TGTGCCAGTAGTATAGGGGCCACCTCAGATACGCAGTATTTT
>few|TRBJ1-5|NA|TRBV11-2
CASSPQARAEPQHF
TGTGCCAGCAGCCCCCAAGCCCGGGCCGAGCCCCAGCATTTT
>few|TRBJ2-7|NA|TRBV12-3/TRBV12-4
CASTLYPYEQYF
TGTGCCAGCACCCTCTATCCCTACGAGCAGTACTTC
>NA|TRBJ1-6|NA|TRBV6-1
CASSADSPNSNSPLHF
TGTGCCAGCAGCGCGGACAGCCCTAACTCTAATTCACCCCTCCACTTT
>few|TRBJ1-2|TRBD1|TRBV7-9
CASSFTGTAYYGYTF
TGTGCCAGCAGCTTCACCGGGACAGCTTACTATGGCTACACCTTC
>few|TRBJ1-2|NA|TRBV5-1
CASSLAVGSNYGYTF
TGCGCCAGCAGCTTGGCCGTCGGCTCTAACTATGGCTACACCTTC
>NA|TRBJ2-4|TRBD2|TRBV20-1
CSARYLAGASRIAKNIQYF
TGCAGTGCTAGATACCTCGCGGGAGCGTCTCGTATAGCCAAAAACATTCAGTACTTC
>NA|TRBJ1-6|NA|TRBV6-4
CASSYKQGSSYNSPLHF
TGTGCCAGCAGTTACAAACAGGGTAGCTCCTATAATTCACCCCTCCACTTT
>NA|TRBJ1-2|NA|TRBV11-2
CASSLGVSPLYGYTF
TGTGCCAGCAGCTTAGGAGTGAGCCCGCTCTATGGCTACACCTTC
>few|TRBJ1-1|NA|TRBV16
CASSRWQNTEAFF
TGTGCCAGCAGCCGGTGGCAGAACACTGAAGCTTTCTTT
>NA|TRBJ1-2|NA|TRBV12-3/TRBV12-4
CASSRGTGTYGYTF
TGTGCCAGCAGTCGGGGTACCGGGACTTATGGCTACACCTTC
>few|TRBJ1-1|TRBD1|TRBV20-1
CSVTRQGRTEAFF
TGCAGTGTTACCCGACAGGGGCGGACTGAAGCTTTCTTT
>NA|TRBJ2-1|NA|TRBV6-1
CASSRAASYSYNEQFF
TGTGCCAGCAGCCGGGCGGCTTCCTACTCCTACAATGAGCAGTTCTTC
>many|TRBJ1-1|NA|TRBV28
CASSLRGRASEAFF
TGTGCCAGCAGCCTTAGGGGGAGAGCTAGTGAAGCTTTCTTT
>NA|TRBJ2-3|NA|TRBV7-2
CASIQSGLHTQYF
TGTGCCAGCATCCAAAGCGGACTCCATACGCAGTATTTT
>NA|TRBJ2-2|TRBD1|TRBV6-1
CASTSGTGYTGELFF
TGTGCCAGCACCTCCGGGACAGGGTACACCGGGGAGCTGTTTTTT
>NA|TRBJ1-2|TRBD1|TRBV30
CAGALGQGGSGYTF
TGTGCCGGGGCGTTAGGACAGGGAGGTTCTGGCTACACCTTC
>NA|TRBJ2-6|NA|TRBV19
CASSIIFQGGTEANVLTF
TGTGCCAGTAGTATCATTTTTCAGGGGGGCACTGAGGCCAACGTCCTGACTTTC
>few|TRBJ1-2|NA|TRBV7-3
CASSLYFRDGYTF
TGTGCCAGCAGCTTATATTTCCGGGACGGCTACACCTTC
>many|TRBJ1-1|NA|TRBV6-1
CASSFYGGTVAFF
TGTGCCAGCAGCTTCTACGGTGGAACCGTGGCTTTCTTT
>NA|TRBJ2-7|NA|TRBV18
CASSPMLVSGEQYF
TGTGCCAGCTCACCGATGTTAGTCTCGGGCGAGCAGTACTTC
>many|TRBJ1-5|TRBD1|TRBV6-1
CASRQTGIQPQHF
TGTGCCAGCAGGCAGACAGGGATTCAGCCCCAGCATTTT
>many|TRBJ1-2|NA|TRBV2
CASSHGGIGGYGYTF
TGTGCCAGCAGTCACGGAGGAATCGGGGGGTATGGCTACACCTTC
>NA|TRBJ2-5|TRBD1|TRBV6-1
CASSALRDRRQETQYF
TGTGCCAGCAGTGCCCTGCGGGACAGGCGCCAAGAGACCCAGTACTTC
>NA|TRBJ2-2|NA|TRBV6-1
CASSENSALHTGELFF
TGTGCCAGCAGTGAAAACTCTGCTCTCCACACCGGGGAGCTGTTTTTT
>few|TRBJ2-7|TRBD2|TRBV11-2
CASSLVGLAGFEQYF
TGTGCCAGCAGCTTAGTTGGGCTAGCGGGATTTGAGCAGTACTTC
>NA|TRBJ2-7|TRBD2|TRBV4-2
CASSQDVSGSYEQYF
TGTGCCAGCAGCCAAGATGTTAGCGGGAGTTACGAGCAGTACTTC
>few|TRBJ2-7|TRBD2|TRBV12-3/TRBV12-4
CASSLLSGRSYEQYF
TGTGCCAGCAGTTTGTTGAGCGGGAGAAGCTACGAGCAGTACTTC
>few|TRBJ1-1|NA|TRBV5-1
CASSLGEDSSMNTEAFF
TGCGCCAGCAGCTTGGGGGAGGACTCCAGCATGAACACTGAAGCTTTCTTT
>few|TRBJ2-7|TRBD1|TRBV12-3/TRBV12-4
CASSDTGTGGYEQYF
TGTGCCAGCAGTGACACCGGGACAGGGGGATACGAGCAGTACTTC
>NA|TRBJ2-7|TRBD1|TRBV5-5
CASSLGGGVNEQYF
TGTGCCAGCAGCTTGGGAGGGGGCGTGAACGAGCAGTACTTC
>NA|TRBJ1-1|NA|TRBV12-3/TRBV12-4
CASSLAWAVEAFF
TGTGCCAGCAGTTTAGCGTGGGCGGTTGAAGCTTTCTTT
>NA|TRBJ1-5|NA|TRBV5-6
CASSLVGQNNQPQHF
TGTGCCAGCAGCTTGGTAGGTCAGAACAATCAGCCCCAGCATTTT
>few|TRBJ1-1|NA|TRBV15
CATSRDTGVQAFF
TGTGCCACCAGCAGAGATACAGGAGTGCAAGCTTTCTTT
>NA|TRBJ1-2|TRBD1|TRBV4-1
CASSQATGQGIFYGYTF
TGCGCCAGCAGCCAAGCCACGGGACAGGGGATATTCTATGGCTACACCTTC
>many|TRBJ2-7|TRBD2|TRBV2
CASSEQGLVRGEQYF
TGTGCCAGCAGCGAACAGGGACTAGTTCGTGGCGAGCAGTACTTC
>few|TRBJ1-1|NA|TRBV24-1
CATSDRVEGQTKVNTEAFF
TGTGCCACCAGTGACCGCGTTGAGGGACAAACGAAGGTGAACACTGAAGCTTTCTTT
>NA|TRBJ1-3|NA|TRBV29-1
CSVGGSGLSGNTIYF
TGCAGCGTTGGAGGTTCGGGACTCTCTGGAAACACCATATATTTT
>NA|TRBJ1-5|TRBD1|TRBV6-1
CASRGQGVQPQHF
TGTGCCAGCAGGGGACAGGGTGTCCAGCCCCAGCATTTT
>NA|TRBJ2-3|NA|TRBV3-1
CASSQERTRTDTQYF
TGTGCCAGCAGCCAAGAAAGGACTCGCACAGATACGCAGTATTTT
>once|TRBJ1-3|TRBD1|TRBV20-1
CSARGWTGLSGNTIYF
TGCAGTGCTAGAGGATGGACAGGGCTCTCTGGAAACACCATATATTTT
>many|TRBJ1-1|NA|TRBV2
CASSPDPPRTEAFF
TGTGCCAGCAGCCCAGACCCGCCCCGCACTGAAGCTTTCTTT
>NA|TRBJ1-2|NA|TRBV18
CASSPQAYGYTF
TGTGCCAGCTCACCACAAGCGTATGGCTACACCTTC
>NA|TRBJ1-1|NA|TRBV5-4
CASNRVLAGRQMNTEAFF
TGTGCCAGCAACAGGGTGTTGGCAGGGCGGCAAATGAACACTGAAGCTTTCTTT
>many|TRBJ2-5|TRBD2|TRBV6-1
CASSPGLAEDQETQYF
TGTGCCAGCAGTCCGGGACTAGCGGAGGACCAAGAGACCCAGTACTTC
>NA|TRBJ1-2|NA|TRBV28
CASSPFPANYGYTF
TGTGCCAGCAGTCCCTTTCCGGCGAACTATGGCTACACCTTC
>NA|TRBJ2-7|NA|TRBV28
CASSLTGGGVNEQYF
TGTGCCAGCAGCTTGACTGGCGGTGGGGTCAACGAGCAGTACTTC
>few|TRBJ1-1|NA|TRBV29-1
CSVEGTPGETEAFF
TGCAGCGTTGAAGGGACGCCGGGGGAAACTGAAGCTTTCTTT
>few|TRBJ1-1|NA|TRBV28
CASRGPGDTEAFF
TGTGCCAGCAGAGGGCCTGGGGACACTGAAGCTTTCTTT
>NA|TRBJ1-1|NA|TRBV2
CASKPVGIGGSTEAFF
TGTGCCAGCAAGCCTGTCGGGATAGGGGGTTCCACTGAAGCTTTCTTT
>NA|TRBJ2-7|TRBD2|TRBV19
CASSKGGALAGIEQYF
TGTGCCAGTAGTAAGGGCGGTGCGCTAGCGGGAATCGAGCAGTACTTC
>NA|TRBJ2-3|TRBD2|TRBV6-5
CASSYSRLAGTQYF
TGTGCCAGCAGTTACTCGAGACTAGCTGGTACGCAGTATTTT
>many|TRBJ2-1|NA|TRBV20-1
CSARERLEQFF
TGCAGTGCTAGGGAGAGGCTAGAGCAGTTCTTC
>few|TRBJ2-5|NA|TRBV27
CASSLFEGEETQYF
TGTGCCAGCAGTTTATTTGAGGGGGAAGAGACCCAGTACTTC
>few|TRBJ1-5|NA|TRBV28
CASSLSDRRSNQPQHF
TGTGCCAGCAGTTTATCCGACAGGAGGAGCAATCAGCCCCAGCATTTT